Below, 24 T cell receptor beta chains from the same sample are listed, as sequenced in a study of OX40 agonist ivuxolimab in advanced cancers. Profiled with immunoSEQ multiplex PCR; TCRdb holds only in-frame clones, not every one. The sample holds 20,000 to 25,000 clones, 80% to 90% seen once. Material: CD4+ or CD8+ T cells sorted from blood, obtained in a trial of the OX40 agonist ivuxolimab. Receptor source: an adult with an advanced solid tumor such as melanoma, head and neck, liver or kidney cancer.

Here the CDR3 reads CASRDRNNYGYTF. CDR3 nucleotides: TGTGCCAGCCGGGACAGAAATAACTATGGCTACACCTTC. The V call is TRBV6-5, the J call TRBJ1-2, with 7 bases fitting TRBD1. V lost 8 bases to trimming and J lost 1 base; unmatched junction nucleotides: 4. CDR1 is MNHEY, CDR2 SVGAGI, per germline. This CDR3 spans 13 amino acids.

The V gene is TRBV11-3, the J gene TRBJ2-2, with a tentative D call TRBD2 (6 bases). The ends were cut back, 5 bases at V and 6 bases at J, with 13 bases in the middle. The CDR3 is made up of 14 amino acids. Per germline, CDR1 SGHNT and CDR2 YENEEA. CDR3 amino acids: CASSHKLASGELFF. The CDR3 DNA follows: TGTGCCAGCAGCCACAAACTAGCTTCCGGGGAGCTGTTTTTT.

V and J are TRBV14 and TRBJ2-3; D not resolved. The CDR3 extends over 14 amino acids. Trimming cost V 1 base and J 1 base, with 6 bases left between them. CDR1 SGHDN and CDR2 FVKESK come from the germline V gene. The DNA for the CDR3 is TGTGCCAGCAGCCAAGTGGTAGGCACAGATACGCAGTATTTT. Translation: CASSQVVGTDTQYF.

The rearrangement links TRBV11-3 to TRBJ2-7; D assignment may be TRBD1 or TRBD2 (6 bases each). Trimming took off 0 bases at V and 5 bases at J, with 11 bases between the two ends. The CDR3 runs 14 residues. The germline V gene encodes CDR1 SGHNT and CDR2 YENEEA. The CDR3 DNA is TGTGCCAGCAGCTTAGATGGGGGCGGGGACGAGCAGTACTTC. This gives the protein CASSLDGGGDEQYF.

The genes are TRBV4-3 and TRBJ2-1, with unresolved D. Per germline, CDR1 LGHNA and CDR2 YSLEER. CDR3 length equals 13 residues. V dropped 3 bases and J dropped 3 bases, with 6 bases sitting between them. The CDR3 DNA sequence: TGCGCCAGCAGCCAGGGCGTCTACAATGAGCAGTTCTTC. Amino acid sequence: CASSQGVYNEQFF.

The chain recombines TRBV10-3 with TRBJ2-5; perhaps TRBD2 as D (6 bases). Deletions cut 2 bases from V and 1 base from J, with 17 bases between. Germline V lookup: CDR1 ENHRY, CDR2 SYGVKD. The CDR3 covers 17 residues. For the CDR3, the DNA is TGTGCCATCAGTGAGCGGGGGTTGACGGTACGCCAAGAGACCCAGTACTTC. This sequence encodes CAISERGLTVRQETQYF.

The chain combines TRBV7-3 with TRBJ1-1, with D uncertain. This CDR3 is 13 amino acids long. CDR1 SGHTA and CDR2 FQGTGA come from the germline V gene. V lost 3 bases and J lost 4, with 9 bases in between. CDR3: CASSFRYGTEAFF. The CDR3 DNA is TGTGCCAGCAGCTTCAGGTATGGCACTGAAGCTTTCTTT.

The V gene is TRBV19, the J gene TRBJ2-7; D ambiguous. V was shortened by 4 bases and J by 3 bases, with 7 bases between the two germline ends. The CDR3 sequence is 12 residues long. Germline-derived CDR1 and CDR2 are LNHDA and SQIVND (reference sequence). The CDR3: CASSRDGYEQYF. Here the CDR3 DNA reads TGTGCCAGTAGTAGGGATGGCTACGAGCAGTACTTC.

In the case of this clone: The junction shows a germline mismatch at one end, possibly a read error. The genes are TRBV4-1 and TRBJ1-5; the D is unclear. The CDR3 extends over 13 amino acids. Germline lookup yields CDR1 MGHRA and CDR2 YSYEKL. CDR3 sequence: CASSQERSTYPDF. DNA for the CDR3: TGCGCCAGCAGCCAAGAGAGAAGCACCTATCCCGATTTT.

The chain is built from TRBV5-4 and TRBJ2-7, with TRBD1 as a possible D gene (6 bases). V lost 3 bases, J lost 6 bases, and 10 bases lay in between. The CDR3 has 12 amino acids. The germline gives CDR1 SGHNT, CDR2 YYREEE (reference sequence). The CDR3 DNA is TGTGCCAGCAGCTCCGGGACAAGCGAGCAGTACTTC. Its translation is CASSSGTSEQYF.

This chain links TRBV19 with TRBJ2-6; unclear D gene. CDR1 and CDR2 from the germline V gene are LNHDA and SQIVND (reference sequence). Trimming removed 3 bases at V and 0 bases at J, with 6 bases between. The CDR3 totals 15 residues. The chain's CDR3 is CASSILASGANVLTF. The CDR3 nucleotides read TGTGCCAGTAGTATCTTAGCCTCTGGGGCCAACGTCCTGACTTTC. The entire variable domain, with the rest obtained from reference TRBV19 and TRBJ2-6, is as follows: DGGITQSPKYLFRKEGQNVTLSCEQNLNHDAMYWYRQDPGQGLRLIYYSQIVNDFQKGDIAEGYSVSREKKESFPLTVTSAQKNPTAFYLCASSILASGANVLTFGAGSRLTVL.

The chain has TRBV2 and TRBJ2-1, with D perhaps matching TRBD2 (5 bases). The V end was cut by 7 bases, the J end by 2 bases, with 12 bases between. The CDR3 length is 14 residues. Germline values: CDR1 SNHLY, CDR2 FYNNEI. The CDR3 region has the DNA TGTGCCAGCACGACTCCGACTACCTACAATGAGCAGTTCTTC. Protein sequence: CASTTPTTYNEQFF. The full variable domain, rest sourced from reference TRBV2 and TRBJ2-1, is EPEVTQTPSHQVTQMGQEVILRCVPISNHLYFYWYRQILGQKVEFLVSFYNNEISEKSEIFDDQFSVERPDGSNFTLKIRSTKLEDSAMYFCASTTPTTYNEQFFGPGTRLTVL.

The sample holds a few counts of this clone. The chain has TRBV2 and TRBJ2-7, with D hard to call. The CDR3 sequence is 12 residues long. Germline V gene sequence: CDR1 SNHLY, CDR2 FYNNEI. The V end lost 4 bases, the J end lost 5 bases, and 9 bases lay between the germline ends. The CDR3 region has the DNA TGTGCCAGCAGTGCGGTGCCACACGAGCAGTACTTC. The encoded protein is CASSAVPHEQYF.

CDR3 DNA: TGTGCCAGCAGCCTCCGGGGACAGCACACTGAAGCTTTCTTT. Protein: CASSLRGQHTEAFF. The V call is TRBV11-3, the J call TRBJ1-1; 7 bases agree with TRBD1. Trimming cost V 5 bases and J 3 bases; bases outside gene matches: 6. Germline-derived CDR1 and CDR2 are SGHNT and YENEEA. There are 14 residues in the CDR3.

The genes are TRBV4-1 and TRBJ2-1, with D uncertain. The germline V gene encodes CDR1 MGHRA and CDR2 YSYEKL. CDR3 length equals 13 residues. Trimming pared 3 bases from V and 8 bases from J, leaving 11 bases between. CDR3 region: CASSHLSRDEQFF. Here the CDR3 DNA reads TGCGCCAGCAGCCATCTTAGCCGGGATGAGCAGTTCTTC.

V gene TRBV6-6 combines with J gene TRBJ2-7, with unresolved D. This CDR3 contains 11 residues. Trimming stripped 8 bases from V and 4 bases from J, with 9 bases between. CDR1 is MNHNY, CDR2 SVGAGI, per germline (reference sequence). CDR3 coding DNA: TGTGCCAGCGGTCCGCCTTACGAGCAGTACTTC. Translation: CASGPPYEQYF.

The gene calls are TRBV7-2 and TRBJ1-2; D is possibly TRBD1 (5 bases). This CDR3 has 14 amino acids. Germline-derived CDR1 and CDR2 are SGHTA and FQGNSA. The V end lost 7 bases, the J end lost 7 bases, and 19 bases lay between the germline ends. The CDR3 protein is CASTPPNWGSGYTF. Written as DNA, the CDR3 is TGTGCCAGCACCCCGCCGAACTGGGGGAGTGGCTACACCTTC.

CDR3: CASSMGLAGGSSYEQYF. The CDR3 DNA reads as TGTGCCAGCAGCATGGGACTAGCGGGGGGGAGCTCCTACGAGCAGTACTTC. The V call is TRBV5-6, the J call TRBJ2-7; 16 nucleotides align to TRBD2. CDR1 is SGHDT and CDR2 is YYEEEE in the germline V gene. This CDR3 contains 17 residues. The trim removed 4 bases at V and 0 bases at J, leaving 4 bases unmatched.

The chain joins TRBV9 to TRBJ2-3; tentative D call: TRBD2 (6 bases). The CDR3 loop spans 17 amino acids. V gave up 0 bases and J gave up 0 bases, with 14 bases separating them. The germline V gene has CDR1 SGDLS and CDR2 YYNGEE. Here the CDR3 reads CASSVGLVTSSTDTQYF. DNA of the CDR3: TGTGCCAGCAGCGTAGGACTAGTGACCTCTAGCACAGATACGCAGTATTTT.

The CDR3 loop is CASISDLTGEGGSYEQYF. As DNA, the CDR3 is TGTGCCAGCATCTCAGACCTGACAGGTGAAGGGGGCTCCTACGAGCAGTACTTC. V usage is TRBV27 and J usage is TRBJ2-7, with D maybe TRBD1 (6 bases). Trimming removed 7 bases from V and 0 bases from J, with 25 bases in between. CDR1 MNHEY and CDR2 SMNVEV come from the germline V gene (reference sequence). This CDR3 is built from 18 residues.

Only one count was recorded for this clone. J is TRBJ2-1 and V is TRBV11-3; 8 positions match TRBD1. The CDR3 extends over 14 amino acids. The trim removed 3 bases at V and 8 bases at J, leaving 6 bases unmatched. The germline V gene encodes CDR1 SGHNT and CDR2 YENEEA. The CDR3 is CASSFLAGGDEQFF. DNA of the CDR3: TGTGCCAGCAGCTTCCTGGCAGGGGGCGATGAGCAGTTCTTC.

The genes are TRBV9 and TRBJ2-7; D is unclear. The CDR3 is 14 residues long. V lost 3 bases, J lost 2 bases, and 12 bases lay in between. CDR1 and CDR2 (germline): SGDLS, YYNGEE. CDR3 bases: TGTGCCAGCAGCGCCGTAGGATCTCCCTACGAGCAGTACTTC. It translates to CASSAVGSPYEQYF.

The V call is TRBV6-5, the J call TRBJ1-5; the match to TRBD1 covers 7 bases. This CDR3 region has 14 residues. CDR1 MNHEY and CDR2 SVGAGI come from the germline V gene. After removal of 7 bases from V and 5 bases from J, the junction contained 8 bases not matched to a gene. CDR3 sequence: CASTLVQGYQPQHF. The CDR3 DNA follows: TGTGCCAGCACTCTCGTACAGGGGTATCAGCCCCAGCATTTT.

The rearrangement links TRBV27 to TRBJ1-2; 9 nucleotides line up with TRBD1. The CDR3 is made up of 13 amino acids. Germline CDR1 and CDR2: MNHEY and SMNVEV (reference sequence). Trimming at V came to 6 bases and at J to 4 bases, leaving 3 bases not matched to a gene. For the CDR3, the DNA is TGTGCCAGCAGAGGGACAGGGCTCTATGGCTACACCTTC. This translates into CASRGTGLYGYTF.